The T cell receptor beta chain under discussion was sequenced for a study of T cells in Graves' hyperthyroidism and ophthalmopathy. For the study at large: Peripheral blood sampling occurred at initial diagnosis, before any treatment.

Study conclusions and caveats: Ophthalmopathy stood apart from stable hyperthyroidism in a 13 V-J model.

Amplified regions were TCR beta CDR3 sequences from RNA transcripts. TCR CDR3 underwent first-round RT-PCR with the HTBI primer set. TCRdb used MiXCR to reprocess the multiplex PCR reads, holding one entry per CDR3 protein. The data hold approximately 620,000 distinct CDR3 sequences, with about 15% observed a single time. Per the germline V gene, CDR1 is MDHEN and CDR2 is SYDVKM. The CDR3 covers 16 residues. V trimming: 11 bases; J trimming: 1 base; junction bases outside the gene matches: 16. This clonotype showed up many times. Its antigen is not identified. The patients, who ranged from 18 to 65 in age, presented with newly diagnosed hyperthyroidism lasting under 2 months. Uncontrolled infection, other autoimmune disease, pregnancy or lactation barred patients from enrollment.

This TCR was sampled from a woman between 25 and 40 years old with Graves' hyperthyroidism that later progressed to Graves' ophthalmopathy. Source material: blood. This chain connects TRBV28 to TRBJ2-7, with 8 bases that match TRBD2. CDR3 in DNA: TGTGCCGTTGGGTCCCCGAGGGCTAGCGGGTCCTACGAGCAGTACTTC. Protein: CAVGSPRASGSYEQYF.